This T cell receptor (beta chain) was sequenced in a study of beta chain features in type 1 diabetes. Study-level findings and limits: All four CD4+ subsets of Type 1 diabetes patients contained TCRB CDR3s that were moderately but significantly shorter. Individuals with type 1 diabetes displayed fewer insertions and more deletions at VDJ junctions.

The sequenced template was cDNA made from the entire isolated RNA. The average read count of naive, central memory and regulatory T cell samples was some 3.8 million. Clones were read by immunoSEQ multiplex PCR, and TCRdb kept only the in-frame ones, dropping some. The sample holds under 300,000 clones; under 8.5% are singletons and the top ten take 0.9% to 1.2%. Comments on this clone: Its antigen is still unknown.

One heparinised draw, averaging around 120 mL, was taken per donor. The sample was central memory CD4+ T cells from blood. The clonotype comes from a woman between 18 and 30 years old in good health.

The CDR3 nucleotides are TGTGCCAGCAGTTGGACAGGCTACGAGCAGTACGTC. This sequence encodes CASSWTGYEQYV. This chain uses TRBV6-1 with TRBJ2-7; 7 positions agree with TRBD1. Germline loops: CDR1 MNHNS, CDR2 SASEGT. The CDR3 contains 12 residues. V gave up 5 bases and J gave up 3 bases; unmatched junction bases: 1.